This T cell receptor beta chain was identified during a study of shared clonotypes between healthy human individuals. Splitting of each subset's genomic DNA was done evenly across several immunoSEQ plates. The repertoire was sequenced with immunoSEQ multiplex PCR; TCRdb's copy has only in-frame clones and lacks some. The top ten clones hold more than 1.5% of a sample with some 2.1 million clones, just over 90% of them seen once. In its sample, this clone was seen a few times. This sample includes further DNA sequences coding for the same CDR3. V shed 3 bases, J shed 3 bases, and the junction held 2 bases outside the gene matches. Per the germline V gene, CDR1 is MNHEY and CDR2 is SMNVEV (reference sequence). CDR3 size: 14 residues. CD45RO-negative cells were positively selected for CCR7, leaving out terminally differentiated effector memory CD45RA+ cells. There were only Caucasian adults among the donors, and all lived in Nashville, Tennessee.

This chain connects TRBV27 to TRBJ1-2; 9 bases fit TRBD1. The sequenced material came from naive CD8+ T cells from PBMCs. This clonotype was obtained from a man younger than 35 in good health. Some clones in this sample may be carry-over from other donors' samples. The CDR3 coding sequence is TGTGCCAGCAGTTTCGGGACAGGGCACTATGGCTACACCTTC. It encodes CASSFGTGHYGYTF.